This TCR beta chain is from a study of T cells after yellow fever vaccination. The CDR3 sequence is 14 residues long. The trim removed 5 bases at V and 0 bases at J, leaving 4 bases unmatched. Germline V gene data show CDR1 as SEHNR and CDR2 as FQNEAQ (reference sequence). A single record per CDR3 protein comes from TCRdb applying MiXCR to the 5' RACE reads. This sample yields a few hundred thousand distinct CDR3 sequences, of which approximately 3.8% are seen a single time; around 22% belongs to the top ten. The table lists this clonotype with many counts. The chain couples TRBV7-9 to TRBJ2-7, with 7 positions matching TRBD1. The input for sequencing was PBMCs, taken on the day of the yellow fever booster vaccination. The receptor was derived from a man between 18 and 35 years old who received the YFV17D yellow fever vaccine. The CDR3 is CASSLQGSSYEQYF. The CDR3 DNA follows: TGTGCCAGCAGCCTACAGGGGAGCTCCTACGAGCAGTACTTC.